This is a list of T cell receptor beta chains from one sample in a study of blood T cell repertoires in COVID-19. The data were produced by immunoSEQ multiplex PCR, yet TCRdb's version contains in-frame clones alone and is incomplete. The table includes over 80,000 clones, over 70% detected once. Source material: peripheral blood. Receptors were obtained from a woman aged 60-75 years with acute or convalescent COVID-19. Both conserved end residues are part of each CDR3. The D gene is left open where the match is weak. Clone size is given for some rows only: seen once, a few or many times, or a class if the clone is expanded.

J: TRBJ1-2
V: TRBV5-1
D: .
size: .
DNA: TGCGCCAGCAGCTTGGGGGACAACAACTATGGCTACACCTTC
CDR3: CASSLGDNNYGYTF

J: TRBJ2-7
V: TRBV5-4
D: .
size: few
DNA: TGTGCCAGCAGCTTGGACTTCTACGAGCAGTACTTC
CDR3: CASSLDFYEQYF

J: TRBJ1-2
V: TRBV4-2
D: .
size: few
DNA: TGTGCCAGCAGCCAAGTACCCCCGGGCTATGGCTACACCTTC
CDR3: CASSQVPPGYGYTF

J: TRBJ1-6
V: TRBV19
D: .
size: .
DNA: TGTGCCAGTAGTACGACGGAGAGCTCCTATAATTCACCCCTCCACTTT
CDR3: CASSTTESSYNSPLHF

J: TRBJ1-2
V: TRBV28
D: TRBD1
size: .
DNA: TGTGCCAGCAGCATGATTGGGACAGCTAGGGGGTATGGCTACACCTTC
CDR3: CASSMIGTARGYGYTF

J: TRBJ2-2
V: TRBV5-1
D: TRBD2
size: .
DNA: TGCGCCAGCAGCGGACTAGCGGGGGCGAACACCGGGGAGCTGTTTTTT
CDR3: CASSGLAGANTGELFF

J: TRBJ2-2
V: TRBV7-2
D: TRBD1
size: .
DNA: TGTGCCAGCAGCAACCAGGGGGCCCTTTCCACCGGGGAGCTGTTTTTT
CDR3: CASSNQGALSTGELFF

J: TRBJ1-2
V: TRBV30
D: TRBD1
size: .
DNA: TGTGCCTGGAGCCTTAGGACAGGGGACTGGTATGGCTACACCTTC
CDR3: CAWSLRTGDWYGYTF

J: TRBJ1-2
V: TRBV11-3
D: .
size: .
DNA: TGTGCCAGCAGCTTGGGGGGGCAGAGGTATGGCTACACCTTC
CDR3: CASSLGGQRYGYTF

J: TRBJ1-3
V: TRBV6-5
D: .
size: .
DNA: TGTGCCAGCAGGACAACAGGGAGCCCTGGAAACACCATATATTTT
CDR3: CASRTTGSPGNTIYF

J: TRBJ2-5
V: TRBV2
D: TRBD1
size: .
DNA: TGTGCCAGCAGTGCCCAGGGGGATGTGGAGACCCAGTACTTC
CDR3: CASSAQGDVETQYF

J: TRBJ2-3
V: TRBV7-2
D: TRBD2
size: .
DNA: TGTGCCAGCAGCCCTCAGCCCCCTAGCGGACGCACAGATACGCAGTATTTT
CDR3: CASSPQPPSGRTDTQYF

J: TRBJ1-1
V: TRBV3-1/TRBV3-2
D: .
size: .
DNA: TGTGCCAGCAGCCCCAGGGACTCGGGTACTGAAGCTTTCTTT
CDR3: CASSPRDSGTEAFF

J: TRBJ2-1
V: TRBV11-2
D: TRBD2
size: .
DNA: TGTGCCAGCAGCTCTCCCGGGACTAGCGGAGGAGGTAATGAGCAGTTCTTC
CDR3: CASSSPGTSGGGNEQFF

J: TRBJ1-2
V: TRBV7-8
D: TRBD1
size: .
DNA: TGTGCCAGCAGCTTAACAGGGGGGGACTATGGCTACACCTTC
CDR3: CASSLTGGDYGYTF

J: TRBJ1-1
V: TRBV7-3
D: .
size: .
DNA: TGTGCCAGCAGCTTATCCCCCCCATCACAGGGGAACACTGAAGCTTTCTTT
CDR3: CASSLSPPSQGNTEAFF

J: TRBJ1-1
V: TRBV12-5
D: .
size: few
DNA: TGTGCTAGTGGCTACCGGGTCAGCGCCATGAACACTGAAGCTTTCTTT
CDR3: CASGYRVSAMNTEAFF

J: TRBJ1-1
V: TRBV5-4
D: .
size: .
DNA: TGTGCCACCTCTACGGGGGTCGGGGCGATTATTGCTGAAGCTTTCTTT
CDR3: CATSTGVGAIIAEAFF

J: TRBJ2-5
V: TRBV10-1
D: .
size: .
DNA: TGCGCCAGCAGTGAGTCCCAGGGCCGAGAGACCCAGTACTTC
CDR3: CASSESQGRETQYF

J: TRBJ1-4
V: TRBV3-1/TRBV3-2
D: TRBD1
size: .
DNA: TGTGCCAGCAGCCCAACGGGACAGGGTTCCCGCGAAAAACTGTTTTTT
CDR3: CASSPTGQGSREKLFF

J: TRBJ2-2
V: TRBV3-1/TRBV3-2
D: TRBD1
size: many
DNA: TGTGCCAGCAGCCAAGGTCAGGGGGTGAACACCGGGGAGCTGTTTTTT
CDR3: CASSQGQGVNTGELFF

J: TRBJ1-2
V: TRBV29-1
D: .
size: .
DNA: TGCAGCGTTGACAACAGAAACTCTATCTATGGCTACACCTTC
CDR3: CSVDNRNSIYGYTF

J: TRBJ2-7
V: TRBV30
D: .
size: .
DNA: TGTGCCTGGAGCACCGTTCGATGGGCTGGCGAGCAGTACTTC
CDR3: CAWSTVRWAGEQYF

J: TRBJ2-2
V: TRBV27
D: .
size: .
DNA: TGTGCCAGCAGTACCCCTCGGACTGTTACCGGGGAGCTGTTTTTT
CDR3: CASSTPRTVTGELFF

J: TRBJ2-3
V: TRBV10-1
D: .
size: many
DNA: TGCGCCAGCAGTGATAAACGGGGGGCCTCTGACACAGATACGCAGTATTTT
CDR3: CASSDKRGASDTDTQYF

J: TRBJ2-1
V: TRBV11-3
D: TRBD2
size: .
DNA: TGTGCCAGCAGCTTAGGCCTAGCGGGGGCAGGAAATGAGCAGTTCTTC
CDR3: CASSLGLAGAGNEQFF

J: TRBJ2-7
V: TRBV7-2
D: .
size: .
DNA: TGTGCCAGCAGCTTAGGATCAGGCCACTACGAGCAGTACTTC
CDR3: CASSLGSGHYEQYF

J: TRBJ2-1
V: TRBV11-3
D: TRBD1
size: .
DNA: TGTGCCAGCAGCCCAGGACAGGGGTCCTACAATGAGCAGTTCTTC
CDR3: CASSPGQGSYNEQFF

J: TRBJ1-2
V: TRBV4-2
D: TRBD1
size: .
DNA: TGTGCCAGCAGCCAAGAGGACAGGGAGTATGGCTACACCTTC
CDR3: CASSQEDREYGYTF

J: TRBJ2-7
V: TRBV7-9
D: .
size: .
DNA: TGTGCCAGCAGCTTAGGATTTCGGGAAAACTACGAGCAGTACTTC
CDR3: CASSLGFRENYEQYF

J: TRBJ2-5
V: TRBV5-6
D: .
size: once
DNA: TGTGCCAGCAGCTTGGTCGGCCAAGAGACCCAGTACTTC
CDR3: CASSLVGQETQYF

J: TRBJ2-1
V: TRBV5-1
D: .
size: once
DNA: TGCGCCAGCAGCTTGGAACGTGCGGATGAGCAGTTCTTC
CDR3: CASSLERADEQFF

J: TRBJ1-2
V: TRBV10-3
D: TRBD1
size: .
DNA: TGTGCCATCAGGGGAACAGGGGACCCCTACGGCTACACCTTC
CDR3: CAIRGTGDPYGYTF

J: TRBJ1-5
V: TRBV5-1
D: .
size: .
DNA: TGCGCCAGCAGCCCCTCAGGCCCCCAGCCCCAGCATTTT
CDR3: CASSPSGPQPQHF

J: TRBJ1-1
V: TRBV2
D: .
size: few
DNA: TGTGCCAGCAGTAGTCTGGGACAGAACACTGAAGCTTTCTTT
CDR3: CASSSLGQNTEAFF

J: TRBJ2-1
V: TRBV5-4
D: .
size: .
DNA: TGTGCCAGCAGCTTGGGGGGCGGAACCCCCGGTTCGGAGCAGTTCTTC
CDR3: CASSLGGGTPGSEQFF

J: TRBJ1-1
V: TRBV12-3/TRBV12-4
D: .
size: few
DNA: TGTGCCAGCAGTTTAGACGGTTACACTGAAGCTTTCTTT
CDR3: CASSLDGYTEAFF

J: TRBJ2-1
V: TRBV5-5
D: .
size: .
DNA: TGTGCCAGCAGCTTGGCTCCTGGCGGGGCGTACAATGAGCAGTTCTTC
CDR3: CASSLAPGGAYNEQFF

J: TRBJ1-1
V: TRBV21-1
D: .
size: .
DNA: TGTGCCAGCAGCCCTCGAGCCCGGACAGGGAGTGGCACTGAAGCTTTCTTT
CDR3: CASSPRARTGSGTEAFF

J: TRBJ2-1
V: TRBV2
D: TRBD2
size: .
DNA: TGTGCCAGCAGTGTTGGGACTAGCGGTTCTTCGGGGGAGCAGTTCTTC
CDR3: CASSVGTSGSSGEQFF

J: TRBJ1-5
V: TRBV6-4
D: .
size: .
DNA: TGTGCCAGCAGTGAACAGGGCCAAGGGCAGCCCCAGCATTTT
CDR3: CASSEQGQGQPQHF

J: TRBJ1-2
V: TRBV5-4
D: .
size: few
DNA: TGTGCCAGCAGCTTGGCCCCAGGGGATAACTATGGCTACACCTTC
CDR3: CASSLAPGDNYGYTF

J: TRBJ1-2
V: TRBV10-3
D: .
size: .
DNA: TGTGCCATCAGTGAGGAGACAGACTCCTATGGCTACACCTTC
CDR3: CAISEETDSYGYTF

J: TRBJ2-3
V: TRBV2
D: TRBD1
size: .
DNA: TGTGCCAGTGCCCCCGGGACAGGGGGAAAAGATACGCAGTATTTT
CDR3: CASAPGTGGKDTQYF

J: TRBJ1-2
V: TRBV5-1
D: .
size: .
DNA: TGCGCCAGCAGTTTCGGACAGACGTATGGCTACACCTTC
CDR3: CASSFGQTYGYTF

J: TRBJ2-3
V: TRBV29-1
D: .
size: .
DNA: TGCAGCGTGGAGACAGAGTATAGCACAGATACGCAGTATTTT
CDR3: CSVETEYSTDTQYF

J: TRBJ1-5
V: TRBV19
D: .
size: .
DNA: TGTGCCAGTGTTTCTCCGGGTTCCAATCAGCCCCAGCATTTT
CDR3: CASVSPGSNQPQHF

J: TRBJ1-2
V: TRBV12-3/TRBV12-4
D: .
size: .
DNA: TGTGCCAGCAGTTCCAGCCTCAGGGGCTACACCTTC
CDR3: CASSSSLRGYTF

J: TRBJ1-5
V: TRBV12-3/TRBV12-4
D: TRBD1
size: .
DNA: TGTGCCAGCACCCAGGGGGATCAGCCCCAGCATTTT
CDR3: CASTQGDQPQHF

J: TRBJ1-2
V: TRBV2
D: TRBD1
size: .
DNA: TGTGCCAGACCGGGACAGGGTGACTATGGCTACACCTTC
CDR3: CARPGQGDYGYTF

J: TRBJ1-5
V: TRBV18
D: TRBD1
size: .
DNA: TGTGCCAGCTCACAGGGACAGTCAAGCAATCAGCCCCAGCATTTT
CDR3: CASSQGQSSNQPQHF

J: TRBJ2-1
V: TRBV7-9
D: .
size: once
DNA: TGTGCCAGCAGCCTCACGAGGGGAGCGGGTGAGCAGTTCTTC
CDR3: CASSLTRGAGEQFF

J: TRBJ2-7
V: TRBV9
D: .
size: once
DNA: TGTGCCAGCAGCGTAGGGCCGTTTGGTATCTCCGAGCAGTACTTC
CDR3: CASSVGPFGISEQYF

J: TRBJ2-7
V: TRBV3-1/TRBV3-2
D: TRBD2
size: .
DNA: TGTGCCAGCAGCTGGCGGGGGGGGTACGAGCAGTACTTC
CDR3: CASSWRGGYEQYF

J: TRBJ2-7
V: TRBV6-5
D: TRBD2
size: .
DNA: TGTGCCAGCAGTTCCGGGAGGTACTTGTACGAGCAGTACTTC
CDR3: CASSSGRYLYEQYF

J: TRBJ1-5
V: TRBV7-6
D: .
size: .
DNA: TGTGCCAGCAGCTTAGCGCCCGGGTGGAATCAGCCCCAGCATTTT
CDR3: CASSLAPGWNQPQHF

J: TRBJ2-7
V: TRBV2
D: TRBD1
size: few
DNA: TGTGCCAGCGAGCTGTACAGGGGGCCCTACGAGCAGTACTTC
CDR3: CASELYRGPYEQYF

J: TRBJ2-5
V: TRBV5-1
D: .
size: .
DNA: TGCGCCAGCCGCGCCGGGACATCGTTGGAGACCCAGTACTTC
CDR3: CASRAGTSLETQYF

J: TRBJ1-2
V: TRBV6-8
D: .
size: few
DNA: TGTGCCAGCAGACCCGGCGGGGGCTATGGCTACACCTTC
CDR3: CASRPGGGYGYTF